The source of this TCR beta chain is a study of regulatory T cells in long-lasting Graves disease. Noted time point: persistent/refractory GD, antithyroid drugs over 5 years with positive TRAb. PBMC RNA served as the TCR library source. Building of the TCR beta libraries involved iRepertoire HTBI primers and Arm-PCR of CDR3 regions. TCRdb recomputed calls from the multiplex PCR reads with MiXCR, one row per CDR3 protein. The sample gives roughly 360,000 distinct CDR3 sequences, roughly 23% of which show up once; around a quarter is in the top ten. The junction had 7 bases not matched to a gene; V was cut back by 5 bases and J by 5 bases. Germline V gene sequence: CDR1 SGHTA, CDR2 FQGNSA. The length of the CDR3 is 15 residues.

This receptor was obtained from a middle-aged woman with Graves disease. The gene calls are TRBV7-2 and TRBJ2-5; 11 positions match TRBD2. The source material was peripheral blood mononuclear cells (PBMCs), sampled when the disease was refractory, from a patient treated with antithyroid drugs. CDR3 residues: CASSRRLAGTETQYF. The CDR3 DNA reads TGTGCCAGCAGCCGAAGACTAGCGGGGACGGAGACCCAGTACTTC.